The clone carrying this TCR beta chain was picked up one time. Its target is unknown. V lost 7 bases, J lost 8 bases, and 12 bases lay in between. The germline gives CDR1 SGDLS, CDR2 YYNGEE. CDR3 length: 12 residues. The sample originates from a study of cytomegalovirus exposure and HLA in healthy donors. Findings and caveats of the study: CMV serostatus stood as the only immune exposure information on hand. The authors considered a cluster of highly shared sequence variants likely to be a sequencing artifact.

Amplification used 60 Vbeta primers and 13 Jbeta primers. The protocol was immunoSEQ multiplex PCR, while the TCRdb copy is restricted to in-frame clones and leaves out a portion. The sample lists under 200,000 clones, 80% to 90% occurring once. The rearrangement links TRBV9 to TRBJ1-4; D possibly corresponds to TRBD1 (6 bases). The TCR comes from a woman under 40 in good health and CMV-seronegative. Sequencing was done on a sample of PBMCs. The CDR3 loop reads CASGGAREKLFF. For the CDR3, the DNA is TGTGCCAGCGGGGGGGCCCGGGAAAAACTGTTTTTT. Full variable domain (remainder filled in from reference TRBV9 and TRBJ1-4): DSGVTQTPKHLITATGQRVTLRCSPRSGDLSVYWYQQSLDQGLQFLIQYYNGEERAKGNILERFSAQQFPDLHSELNLSSLELGDSALYFCASGGAREKLFFGSGTQLSVL.